This TCR beta chain was recorded in a study of vaccination and CD4 T cells after COVID-19. Treatment here: roughly 10-day PBMC culture with coronavirus spike peptide pools or control peptides (ViraFEST assay). CDR1 MNHNS and CDR2 SASEGT come from the germline V gene. The CDR3 runs to 14 residues. Trimming took 6 bases from V and 2 from J, leaving 13 bases between them. Cultured CD4+ T cell DNA underwent sequencing with the Oncomine TCR Beta short-read assay. Each CDR3 protein is one row after TCRdb ran MiXCR on the PCR reads. The data hold 9,500 to 15,000 distinct CDR3 sequences, with approximately 49% observed a single time. The sample holds a few counts of this clonotype. Its specificity is unknown.

This sequence was found in a human donor who had recovered from COVID-19. The V gene is TRBV6-1, the J gene TRBJ1-2, with D perhaps matching TRBD1 (6 bases). The specimen was CD4+ T cells from blood, cultured in vitro. The CDR3 loop is CASSPGQANYGYTF. DNA for the CDR3: TGTGCCAGCAGCCCGGGACAAGCAAACTATGGCTACACCTTC.